This T cell receptor (beta chain) was sequenced in a study of CD8+ T cells in alopecia areata. Study-wide results and limits: Clonality in lesional scalp, especially alopecia totalis/universalis, exceeded that of normal scalp.

Cell sorting was applied to PBMCs, and CD4+ and CD8+ T cells were collected. The CDR3 extends over 15 amino acids. V lost 1 base and J 2 bases, leaving 11 bases between the germline ends. CDR1 KGHSH and CDR2 LQKENI come from the germline V gene. As to this clone: No antigen is known for it.

The sequencing template was cDNA reverse transcribed from extracted RNA. Method: immunoSEQ multiplex PCR; TCRdb's copy keeps in-frame clones and lacks some. Of 140,000 or so clones listed, 62% are singletons. The sample comprised CD8+ T cells sorted from blood. The clonotype comes from a human donor in good health. The chain links TRBV18 to TRBJ1-1; no clear D gene. The CDR3 DNA follows: TGTGCCAGCTCACCACTACAGCCCTCTAACACTGAAGCTTTCTTT. This encodes CASSPLQPSNTEAFF.